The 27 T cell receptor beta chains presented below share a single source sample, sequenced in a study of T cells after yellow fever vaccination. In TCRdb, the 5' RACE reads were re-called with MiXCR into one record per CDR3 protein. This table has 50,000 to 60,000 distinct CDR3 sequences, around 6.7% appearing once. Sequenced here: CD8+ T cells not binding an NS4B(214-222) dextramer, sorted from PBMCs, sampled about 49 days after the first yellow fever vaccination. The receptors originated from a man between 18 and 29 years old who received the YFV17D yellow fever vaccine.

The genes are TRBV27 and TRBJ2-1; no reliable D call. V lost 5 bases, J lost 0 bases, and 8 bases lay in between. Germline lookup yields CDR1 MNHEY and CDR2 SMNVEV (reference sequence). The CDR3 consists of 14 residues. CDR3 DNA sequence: TGTGCCAGCAGTCGGACGAGCTCCTACAATGAGCAGTTCTTC. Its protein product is CASSRTSSYNEQFF.

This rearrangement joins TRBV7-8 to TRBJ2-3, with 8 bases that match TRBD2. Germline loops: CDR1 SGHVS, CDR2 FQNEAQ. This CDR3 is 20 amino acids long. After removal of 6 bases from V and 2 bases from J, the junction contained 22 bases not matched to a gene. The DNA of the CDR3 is TGTGCCAGCAGGGAGTTTAGCGGGGCGAAAGCACCATTCCTCACAGATACGCAGTATTTT. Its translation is CASREFSGAKAPFLTDTQYF.

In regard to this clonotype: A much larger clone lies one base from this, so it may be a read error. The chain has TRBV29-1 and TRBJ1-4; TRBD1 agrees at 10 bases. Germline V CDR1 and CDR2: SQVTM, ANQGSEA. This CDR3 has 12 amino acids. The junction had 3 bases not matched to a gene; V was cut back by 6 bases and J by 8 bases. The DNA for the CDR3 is TGCAGCGTCGGGACAGGGGTGGAAAAACTGTTTTTT. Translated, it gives CSVGTGVEKLFF.

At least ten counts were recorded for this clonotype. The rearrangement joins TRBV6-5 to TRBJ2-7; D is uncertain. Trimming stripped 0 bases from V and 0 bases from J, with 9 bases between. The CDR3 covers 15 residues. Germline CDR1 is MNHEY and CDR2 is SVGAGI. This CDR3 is CASSYSLSSSYEQYF. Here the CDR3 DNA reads TGTGCCAGCAGTTACTCGCTCAGTAGCTCCTACGAGCAGTACTTC.

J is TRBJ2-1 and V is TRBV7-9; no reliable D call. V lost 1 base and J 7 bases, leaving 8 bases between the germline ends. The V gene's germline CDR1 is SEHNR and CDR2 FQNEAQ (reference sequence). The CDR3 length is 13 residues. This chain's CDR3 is CASSLGLTNEQFF. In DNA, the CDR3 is TGTGCCAGCAGCTTAGGACTGACTAATGAGCAGTTCTTC.

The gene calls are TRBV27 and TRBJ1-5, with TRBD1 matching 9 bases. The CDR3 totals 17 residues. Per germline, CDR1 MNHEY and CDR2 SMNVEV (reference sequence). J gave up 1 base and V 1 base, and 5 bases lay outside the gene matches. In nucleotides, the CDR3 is TGTGCCAGCAGTTTATTTGGGACAGGGTCAAGCAATCAGCCCCAGCATTTT. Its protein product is CASSLFGTGSSNQPQHF.

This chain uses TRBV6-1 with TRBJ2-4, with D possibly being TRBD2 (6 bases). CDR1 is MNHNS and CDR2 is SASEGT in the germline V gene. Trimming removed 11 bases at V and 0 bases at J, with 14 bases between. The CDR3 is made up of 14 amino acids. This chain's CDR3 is CAVGRRPAKNIQYF. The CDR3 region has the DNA TGTGCCGTAGGGAGGCGCCCAGCCAAAAACATTCAGTACTTC.

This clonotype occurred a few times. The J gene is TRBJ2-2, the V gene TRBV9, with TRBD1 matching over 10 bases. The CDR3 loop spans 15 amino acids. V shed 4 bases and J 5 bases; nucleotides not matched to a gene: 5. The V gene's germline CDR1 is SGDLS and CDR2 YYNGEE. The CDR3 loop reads CASSPRQGATGELFF. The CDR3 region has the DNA TGTGCCAGCAGCCCCCGACAGGGGGCTACCGGGGAGCTGTTTTTT.

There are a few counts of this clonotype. The CDR3 here is CSARETSRAYNEQFF. In DNA, the CDR3 is TGCAGTGCTAGAGAGACTAGTCGGGCCTACAATGAGCAGTTCTTC. J is TRBJ2-1 and V is TRBV20-1; possibly TRBD2 for D (6 bases). The V and J ends lost 0 bases and 2 bases respectively, with 11 bases between them. In germline, CDR1 is DFQATT, CDR2 SNEGSKA (reference sequence). The CDR3 has 15 amino acids.

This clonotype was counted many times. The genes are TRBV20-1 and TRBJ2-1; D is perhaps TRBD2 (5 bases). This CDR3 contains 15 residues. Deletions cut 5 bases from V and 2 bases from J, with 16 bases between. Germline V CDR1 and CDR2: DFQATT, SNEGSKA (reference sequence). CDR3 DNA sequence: TGCAGTGCTCGACCCTCTCACGGGGCCTACAATGAGCAGTTCTTC. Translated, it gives CSARPSHGAYNEQFF.

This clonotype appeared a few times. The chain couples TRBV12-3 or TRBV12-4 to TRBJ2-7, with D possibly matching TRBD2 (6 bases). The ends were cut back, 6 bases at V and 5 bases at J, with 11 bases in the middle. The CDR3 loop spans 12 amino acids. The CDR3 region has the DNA TGTGCCAGCAGGGGGGGTTGGGACGAGCAGTACTTC. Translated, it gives CASRGGWDEQYF.

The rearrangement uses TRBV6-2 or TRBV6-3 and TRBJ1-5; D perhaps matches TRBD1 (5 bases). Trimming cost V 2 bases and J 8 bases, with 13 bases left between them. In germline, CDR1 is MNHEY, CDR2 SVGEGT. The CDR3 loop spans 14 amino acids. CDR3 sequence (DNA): TGTGCCAGCAGTTACGAAGGGGCCCGTGAGCCCCAGCATTTT. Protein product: CASSYEGAREPQHF.

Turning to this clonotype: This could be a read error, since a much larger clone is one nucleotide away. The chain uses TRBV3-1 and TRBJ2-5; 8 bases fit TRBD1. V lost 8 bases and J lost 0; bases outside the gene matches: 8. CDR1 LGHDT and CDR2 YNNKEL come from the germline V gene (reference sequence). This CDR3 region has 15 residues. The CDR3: CASCPGTGDQETQYF. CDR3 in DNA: TGTGCCAGCTGCCCCGGGACAGGAGACCAAGAGACCCAGTACTTC.

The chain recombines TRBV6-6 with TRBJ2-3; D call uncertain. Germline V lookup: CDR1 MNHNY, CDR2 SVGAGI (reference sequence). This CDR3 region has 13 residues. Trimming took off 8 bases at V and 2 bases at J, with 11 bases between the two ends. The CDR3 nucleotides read TGTGCCAGCGGGCGGATATACACAGATACGCAGTATTTT. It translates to CASGRIYTDTQYF.

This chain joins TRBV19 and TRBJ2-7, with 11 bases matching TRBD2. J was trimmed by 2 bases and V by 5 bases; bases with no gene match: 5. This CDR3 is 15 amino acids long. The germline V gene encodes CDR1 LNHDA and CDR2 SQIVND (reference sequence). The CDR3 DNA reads TGTGCCAGTAGTGCTACTAGCGGGGGACCCTACGAGCAGTACTTC. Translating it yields CASSATSGGPYEQYF. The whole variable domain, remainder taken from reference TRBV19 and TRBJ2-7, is DGGITQSPKYLFRKEGQNVTLSCEQNLNHDAMYWYRQDPGQGLRLIYYSQIVNDFQKGDIAEGYSVSREKKESFPLTVTSAQKNPTAFYLCASSATSGGPYEQYFGPGTRLTVT.

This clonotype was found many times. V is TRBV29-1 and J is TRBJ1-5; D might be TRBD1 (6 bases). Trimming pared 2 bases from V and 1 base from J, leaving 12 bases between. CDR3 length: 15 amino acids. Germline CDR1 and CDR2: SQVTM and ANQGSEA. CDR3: CSVEFPGASNQPQHF. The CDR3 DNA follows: TGCAGCGTTGAATTCCCGGGGGCAAGCAATCAGCCCCAGCATTTT.

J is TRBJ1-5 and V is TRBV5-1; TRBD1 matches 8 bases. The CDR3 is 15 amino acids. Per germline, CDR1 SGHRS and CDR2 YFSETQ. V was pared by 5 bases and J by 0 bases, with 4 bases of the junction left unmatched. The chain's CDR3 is CASSPTGVSNQPQHF. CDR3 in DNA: TGCGCCAGCAGTCCGACAGGGGTTAGCAATCAGCCCCAGCATTTT.

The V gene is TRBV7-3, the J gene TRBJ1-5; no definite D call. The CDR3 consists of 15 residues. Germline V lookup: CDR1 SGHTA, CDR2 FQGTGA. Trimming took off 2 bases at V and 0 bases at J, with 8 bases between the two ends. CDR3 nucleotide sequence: TGTGCCAGCAGCTTATGGGCAAATAGCAATCAGCCCCAGCATTTT. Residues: CASSLWANSNQPQHF.

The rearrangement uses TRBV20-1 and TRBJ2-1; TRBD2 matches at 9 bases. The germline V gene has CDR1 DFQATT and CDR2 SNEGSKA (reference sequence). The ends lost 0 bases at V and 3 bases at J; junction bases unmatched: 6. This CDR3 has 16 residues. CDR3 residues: CSARDIAGGYYNEQFF. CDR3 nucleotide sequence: TGCAGTGCTAGAGATATCGCGGGGGGGTACTACAATGAGCAGTTCTTC.

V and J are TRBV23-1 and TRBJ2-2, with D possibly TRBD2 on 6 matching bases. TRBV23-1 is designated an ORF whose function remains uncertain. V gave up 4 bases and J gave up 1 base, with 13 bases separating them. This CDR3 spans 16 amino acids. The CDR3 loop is CASSRGRTLNTGELFF. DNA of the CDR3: TGCGCCAGCAGTCGGGGGAGGACTTTGAACACCGGGGAGCTGTTTTTT.

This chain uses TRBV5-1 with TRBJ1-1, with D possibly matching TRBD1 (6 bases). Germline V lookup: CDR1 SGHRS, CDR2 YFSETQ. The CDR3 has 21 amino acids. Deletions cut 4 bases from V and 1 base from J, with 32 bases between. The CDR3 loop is CASSDTTGIEFGTLSNTEAFF. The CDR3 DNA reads TGCGCCAGCAGCGATACTACAGGGATTGAGTTTGGTACCCTTTCGAACACTGAAGCTTTCTTT.

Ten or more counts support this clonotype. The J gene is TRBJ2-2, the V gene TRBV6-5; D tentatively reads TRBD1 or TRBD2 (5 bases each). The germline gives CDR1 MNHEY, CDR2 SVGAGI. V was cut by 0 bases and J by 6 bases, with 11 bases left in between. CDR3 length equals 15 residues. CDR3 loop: CASSYSSPGPGELFF. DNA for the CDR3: TGTGCCAGCAGTTACTCTAGTCCGGGACCCGGGGAGCTGTTTTTT.

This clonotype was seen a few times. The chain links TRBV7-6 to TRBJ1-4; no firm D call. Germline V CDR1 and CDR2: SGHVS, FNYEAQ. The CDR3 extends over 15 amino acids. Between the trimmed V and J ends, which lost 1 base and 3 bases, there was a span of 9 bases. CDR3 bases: TGTGCCAGCAGCTTAGAGGCGGGATCTAATGAAAAACTGTTTTTT. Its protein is CASSLEAGSNEKLFF.

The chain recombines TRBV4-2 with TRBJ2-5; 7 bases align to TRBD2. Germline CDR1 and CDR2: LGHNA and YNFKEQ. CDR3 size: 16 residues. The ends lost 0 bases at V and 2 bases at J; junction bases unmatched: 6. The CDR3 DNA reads TGTGCCAGCAGCCAAGAGGGGGGGGATCGGCAAGAGACCCAGTACTTC. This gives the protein CASSQEGGDRQETQYF.

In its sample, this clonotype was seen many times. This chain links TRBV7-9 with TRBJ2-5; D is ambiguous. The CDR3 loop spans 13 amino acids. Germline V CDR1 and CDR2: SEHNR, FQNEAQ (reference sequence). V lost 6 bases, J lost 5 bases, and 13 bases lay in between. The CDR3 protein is CASSHESQETQYF. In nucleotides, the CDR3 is TGTGCCAGCAGTCATGAATCTCAGGAGACCCAGTACTTC. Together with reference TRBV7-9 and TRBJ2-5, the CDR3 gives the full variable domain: DTGVSQNPRHKITKRGQNVTFRCDPISEHNRLYWYRQTLGQGPEFLTYFQNEAQLEKSRLLSDRFSAERPKGSFSTLEIQRTEQGDSAMYLCASSHESQETQYFGPGTRLLVL.

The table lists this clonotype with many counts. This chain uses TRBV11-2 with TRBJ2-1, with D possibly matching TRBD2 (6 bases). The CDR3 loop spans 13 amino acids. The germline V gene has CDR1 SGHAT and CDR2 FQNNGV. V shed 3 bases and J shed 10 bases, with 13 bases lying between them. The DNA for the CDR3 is TGTGCCAGCAGCTTTGGACCGGGGGACGAGCAGTTCTTC. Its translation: CASSFGPGDEQFF.

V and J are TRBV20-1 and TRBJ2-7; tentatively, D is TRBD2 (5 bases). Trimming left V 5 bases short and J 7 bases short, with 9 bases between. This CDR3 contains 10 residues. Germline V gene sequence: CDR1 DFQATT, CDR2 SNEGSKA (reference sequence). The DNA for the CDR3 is TGCAGTGCTCTAATAGCGGAGCAGTACTTC. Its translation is CSALIAEQYF.